These T cell receptor beta chains were read from a single sample in a study of blood T cell repertoires in COVID-19. Method: immunoSEQ multiplex PCR; TCRdb's copy keeps in-frame clones and lacks some. The sample carries 200,000 or so clones, around 90% recorded once. The specimen was PBMCs or T cells enriched from blood (not recorded which). All receptors derive from a woman aged 30 to 39 who had recovered from COVID-19. Each CDR3 is given with its conserved first and last residue. A D gene is named only where the DNA matches it firmly. The size field is filled for only some rows; it gives once, few, many or a size class.

TRBJ2-3	NA	NA	TRBV25-1	TGTGCCAGCAGTACTTTCGGCGCACCGCGGGATACGCAGTATTTT	CASSTFGAPRDTQYF
TRBJ2-5	TRBD2	once	TRBV7-2	TGTGCCAGCAGCCGCCAGGGACTAGCAGAAGAGACCCAGTACTTC	CASSRQGLAEETQYF
TRBJ2-1	NA	NA	TRBV9	TGTGCCAGCAGCGTAAATCCGGGTAGTGGTGAGCAGTTCTTC	CASSVNPGSGEQFF
TRBJ2-5	TRBD1	NA	TRBV2	TGTGCCAGCAGTGAAGAGACAGGGTCCCAAGAGACCCAGTACTTC	CASSEETGSQETQYF
TRBJ2-5	TRBD1	few	TRBV10-3	TGTGCCATCAGTCCCGGGACAGGGGAGACCCAGTACTTC	CAISPGTGETQYF
TRBJ1-2	NA	NA	TRBV3-1/TRBV3-2	TGTGCCAGCAGCCAAGATCTTGAAGGGGGCTATGGCTACACCTTC	CASSQDLEGGYGYTF
TRBJ1-2	TRBD1	NA	TRBV18	TGTGCCAGCTCACAGGGACAGGGGGTAAACGTATATGGCTACACCTTC	CASSQGQGVNVYGYTF
TRBJ1-6	TRBD1	NA	TRBV4-1	TGCGCCAGCAGCCGCGGACAGGGTAAAGATTCACCCCTCCACTTT	CASSRGQGKDSPLHF
TRBJ1-2	TRBD1	few	TRBV24-1	TGTGCCACCAGTGATTCCGGGACAGACTATGGCTACACCTTC	CATSDSGTDYGYTF
TRBJ2-7	NA	NA	TRBV6-1	TGTGCCAGCAGTGTCAGGGGTGGAGAATCGGTTTACGAGCAGTACTTC	CASSVRGGESVYEQYF
TRBJ1-2	TRBD1	NA	TRBV28	TGTGCCAGCAGTTTGGAGACAGGGGACTATGGCTACACCTTC	CASSLETGDYGYTF
TRBJ2-5	TRBD1	NA	TRBV5-5	TGTGCCAGCAGCTCGGGACAGGGGGCCCTTGAAACCCAGTACTTC	CASSSGQGALETQYF
TRBJ2-1	TRBD2	NA	TRBV29-1	TGCAGCGACCTAGCGGGGTATTATAATGAGCAGTTCTTC	CSDLAGYYNEQFF
TRBJ1-3	NA	NA	TRBV5-1	TGCGCCAGCAGCTTGGGAGTGAAGGGAAACACCATATATTTT	CASSLGVKGNTIYF
TRBJ1-1	NA	NA	TRBV7-8	TGTGCCAGCAGCTTAACACGTGCGGACACTGAAGCTTTCTTT	CASSLTRADTEAFF
TRBJ1-6	NA	NA	TRBV15	TGTGCCACCAGACAGGGCGATTATAATTCACCCCTCCACTTT	CATRQGDYNSPLHF
TRBJ1-1	TRBD1	NA	TRBV18	TGTGCCAGCTCACCGCAAAGACAGGGGACAGGGAACACTGAAGCTTTCTTT	CASSPQRQGTGNTEAFF
TRBJ2-3	TRBD2	NA	TRBV11-3	TGTGCCAGCAGCTCCGGACTAGCGGGGGGAACAGATACGCAGTATTTT	CASSSGLAGGTDTQYF
TRBJ2-1	NA	NA	TRBV5-6	TGTGCCAGCAGCCCCTTTCAGACAGGGGAGGGTTACAATGAGCAGTTCTTC	CASSPFQTGEGYNEQFF
TRBJ1-1	NA	NA	TRBV28	TGTGCCAGCACCATGGGCTTCATGAACACTGAAGCTTTCTTT	CASTMGFMNTEAFF
TRBJ2-7	TRBD1	NA	TRBV5-5	TGTGCCAGCAGCGCCGGGACAGGAGCCTACGAGCAGTACTTC	CASSAGTGAYEQYF
TRBJ1-1	NA	NA	TRBV19	TGTGCCAGTAGTATACGCGGGAACACTGAAGCTTTCTTT	CASSIRGNTEAFF
TRBJ1-1	NA	once	TRBV12-3/TRBV12-4	TGTGCCAGCAGTTTAAGGGGGTCCACTGAAGCTTTCTTT	CASSLRGSTEAFF
TRBJ1-1	NA	NA	TRBV2	TGTGCCAGCAGGGCTAATCAGGCCGGGAACACTGAAGCTTTCTTT	CASRANQAGNTEAFF
TRBJ1-1	NA	NA	TRBV4-3	TGCGCCAGCAGCCAAGATTCCGGGACTGAAGCTTTCTTT	CASSQDSGTEAFF
TRBJ1-2	TRBD1	NA	TRBV6-5	TGTGCCAGCAGAGACCCAGGGACAGTTTATGGCTACACCTTC	CASRDPGTVYGYTF
TRBJ2-5	TRBD2	NA	TRBV14	TGTGCCAGCAGCCTCTGGACTAGCGGGGGGGCAGTTTCCCAAGAGACCCAGTACTTC	CASSLWTSGGAVSQETQYF
TRBJ1-3	NA	NA	TRBV11-3	TGTGCCAGCAGCTTAGGGAGTGCTGGAAACACCATATATTTT	CASSLGSAGNTIYF
TRBJ2-1	NA	NA	TRBV7-9	TGTGCCAGCCCCCATCCGGTGAGCTCCTACAATGAGCAGTTCTTC	CASPHPVSSYNEQFF
TRBJ2-4	NA	NA	TRBV6-2/TRBV6-3	TGTGCCAGCAGCCCACACACTAGTTTCGAGAACATTCAGTACTTC	CASSPHTSFENIQYF
TRBJ1-1	NA	NA	TRBV29-1	TGCAGCGTGAACAGAATAGGGGGAGTAAACACTGAAGCTTTCTTT	CSVNRIGGVNTEAFF
TRBJ1-2	NA	NA	TRBV19	TGTGCCAGTAGATCTGGGGCCTATGGCTACACCTTC	CASRSGAYGYTF
TRBJ1-6	NA	NA	TRBV9	TGTGCCAGCAGCGTAGTGGACAGAGAAGATTCACCCCTCCACTTT	CASSVVDREDSPLHF
TRBJ2-2	NA	once	TRBV5-6	TGTGCCAGCAGCTTCATATCAACTAGCCCGGGCACCGGGGAGCTGTTTTTT	CASSFISTSPGTGELFF
TRBJ2-2	NA	NA	TRBV10-3	TGTGCCATCAGCAAGACTAGTTCGAACACCGGGGAGCTGTTTTTT	CAISKTSSNTGELFF
TRBJ2-3	TRBD2	once	TRBV7-9	TGTGCCAGCAGCCCCACTAGCGGGGAAAACACAGATACGCAGTATTTT	CASSPTSGENTDTQYF
TRBJ2-7	TRBD1	NA	TRBV9	TGTGCCAGCAGCCCCGGGACAGGGCCAATCGAGCAGTACTTC	CASSPGTGPIEQYF
TRBJ1-5	TRBD1	NA	TRBV19	TGTGCCAGTAGTGCGTACAGGGGCCCTAGCAATCAGCCCCAGCATTTT	CASSAYRGPSNQPQHF
TRBJ2-3	NA	NA	TRBV4-2	TGTGCCAGCAGCCAAGCTAGGCCTCACGGGACGCAGTATTTT	CASSQARPHGTQYF
TRBJ2-1	TRBD2	few	TRBV5-5	TGTGCCAGCAGCCTGGTAGCGGGGGGGTACAATGAGCAGTTCTTC	CASSLVAGGYNEQFF
TRBJ2-6	TRBD1	NA	TRBV7-3	TGTGCCAGCAGGAGGGGGCCCTACTCTGGGGCCAACGTCCTGACTTTC	CASRRGPYSGANVLTF
TRBJ2-5	NA	NA	TRBV11-1	TGTGCCAGCAGCTTATCCTACAGGGAAGAGACCCAGTACTTC	CASSLSYREETQYF
TRBJ1-2	NA	NA	TRBV4-1	TGCGCCAGCAGCCAAGATTCTGTGGAGGACTATGGCTACACCTTC	CASSQDSVEDYGYTF
TRBJ1-1	TRBD1	few	TRBV6-2/TRBV6-3	TGTGCCAGCAGTTACTCGACACAGGGGGACACTGAAGCTTTCTTT	CASSYSTQGDTEAFF
TRBJ1-3	TRBD1	NA	TRBV9	TGTGCCAGCAGCGTCTCCAGGGAGGCAGGGGGCCCTACTGGAAACACCATATATTTT	CASSVSREAGGPTGNTIYF
TRBJ2-7	NA	NA	TRBV7-6	TGTGCCAGCAGTCCACATTTAGCTGGGGGGGCGGTCGAGCAGTACTTC	CASSPHLAGGAVEQYF
TRBJ1-2	NA	NA	TRBV7-2	TGTGCCAGCAGCTCGGGAGACGACAGATATGGCTACACCTTC	CASSSGDDRYGYTF
TRBJ2-7	TRBD1	NA	TRBV7-2	TGTGCCAGCAGCTGGCACCGGGACAGGGTTACGGGCGAGCAGTACTTC	CASSWHRDRVTGEQYF
TRBJ2-6	NA	NA	TRBV13	TGTGCCAGCAGCACCAGAAACTCTGGGGCCAACGTCCTGACTTTC	CASSTRNSGANVLTF
TRBJ1-2	TRBD1	NA	TRBV9	TGTGCCAGCAGCGATGGACAGGGGGCCTCTCCTAACTATGGCTACACCTTC	CASSDGQGASPNYGYTF
TRBJ1-1	NA	NA	TRBV3-1/TRBV3-2	TGTGCCAGCAGTTCCACGAGGGCGGGTGAAGCTTTCTTT	CASSSTRAGEAFF
TRBJ1-2	TRBD1	NA	TRBV9	TGTGCCAGCAGCGGGGTCGACAGGGGCTATGGCTACACCTTC	CASSGVDRGYGYTF
TRBJ2-5	NA	once	TRBV5-4	TGTGCCAGCAGCTTGGCCTTGGCCCAAGAGACCCAGTACTTC	CASSLALAQETQYF
TRBJ2-1	TRBD2	NA	TRBV7-2	TGTGCCAGCAGCCCGGGACTAGTTTACGATGAGCAGTTCTTC	CASSPGLVYDEQFF
TRBJ2-5	NA	NA	TRBV9	TGTGCCAGCAGCTCTAGTAGTCGGGAGACCCAGTACTTC	CASSSSSRETQYF
TRBJ1-1	NA	NA	TRBV7-8	TGTGCCAGCAGCGGAACCGCCCGGGTGAACACTGAAGCTTTCTTT	CASSGTARVNTEAFF
TRBJ1-3	NA	NA	TRBV12-3/TRBV12-4	TGTGCCAGCAGTTTACTGTACACCATATATTTT	CASSLLYTIYF
TRBJ2-1	NA	NA	TRBV19	TGTGCCAGTACCCAGACTCCGAGCTCCTACAATGAGCAGTTCTTC	CASTQTPSSYNEQFF
TRBJ2-1	NA	NA	TRBV11-1	TGTGCCAGCAGCTTAGAGCATGGGGCGGAGGAGCAGTTCTTC	CASSLEHGAEEQFF
TRBJ1-5	NA	NA	TRBV5-6	TGTGCCAGCAGCTTACAGGGAGGGTCCCAGCATTTT	CASSLQGGSQHF